A single sample gave rise to the 12 T cell receptor beta chains below, sequenced in a study of blood T cells in healthy people across ages. The use of a sample-barcoded 5' primer and a J-beta primer mix characterized a second PCR of about 6 to 11 cycles. TCRdb ran MiXCR on the 5' RACE reads and lists one entry per CDR3 protein. This table has 1.5 million to 2 million distinct CDR3 sequences, about two fifths appearing once. Input material: blood. Every receptor here comes from a human donor in good health.

This clonotype was counted at least ten times. The gene calls are TRBV10-3 and TRBJ2-4; D may correspond to TRBD1 or TRBD2 (5 bases each). Germline V CDR1 and CDR2: ENHRY, SYGVKD. CDR3 length: 13 residues. V lost 3 bases and J 9 bases, leaving 12 bases between the germline ends. In nucleotides, the CDR3 is TGTGCCATCAGTGAACCGGGACCTAGCATTCAGTACTTC. Protein product: CAISEPGPSIQYF.

A few counts support this clonotype. One end of the junction is discordant with germline, which a read error may explain. The chain links TRBV7-9 to TRBJ2-1, with TRBD1 matching over 7 bases. The CDR3 has 16 residues. In germline, CDR1 is SEHNR, CDR2 FQNEAQ (reference sequence). The CDR3 DNA reads as TGTGCCTGCAGCTTAAACTTCGGGACAGCCTACAATGAGCAGTTCTTC. This encodes CACSLNFGTAYNEQFF.

The table lists this clonotype with a few counts. CDR3 loop: CASSQDPHGTSGGYNEQFF. In nucleotides, the CDR3 is TGCGCCAGCAGCCAAGATCCCCACGGGACTAGCGGGGGGTACAATGAGCAGTTCTTC. The rearrangement uses TRBV4-3 and TRBJ2-1; 15 bases are a match to TRBD2. V was pared by 0 bases and J by 4 bases, with 7 bases of the junction left unmatched. The V gene's germline CDR1 is LGHNA and CDR2 YSLEER. CDR3 length: 19 residues.

Regarding this clonotype: This clone may be a read error of a much larger clone one base away. The chain couples TRBV29-1 to TRBJ2-5; 7 bases match TRBD2. Germline V gives CDR1 SQVTM, CDR2 ANQGSEA. The CDR3 contains 11 residues. CDR3 in DNA: TGCAGCGGGGGAGGGTTAGAGACCCAGTGCTTC. Translated: CSGGGLETQCF.

J is TRBJ2-3 and V is TRBV28, with D unresolved. Between the trimmed V and J ends, which lost 5 bases and 2 bases, there was a span of 26 bases. The CDR3 contains 19 residues. Per the germline V gene, CDR1 is MDHEN and CDR2 is SYDVKM. The chain's CDR3 is CASSPTCPVPTNFTDTQYF. The CDR3, as DNA: TGTGCCAGCAGTCCGACCTGCCCCGTCCCCACGAATTTCACAGATACGCAGTATTTT.

The chain couples TRBV6-6 to TRBJ1-2; 7 bases map to TRBD1. Losses at the gene ends were 7 bases for V and 6 bases for J; bases not matched to a gene: 8. The CDR3 runs to 13 residues. Germline V gene data show CDR1 as MNHNY and CDR2 as SVGAGI (reference sequence). CDR3 in DNA: TGTGCCAGCAACCGACAGGGTAGGGATGGCTACACCTTC. Its protein product is CASNRQGRDGYTF.

This clonotype has more than one count but fewer than ten. The chain couples TRBV7-2 to TRBJ1-2; the D gene is possibly TRBD1 (5 bases). The CDR3 contains 13 residues. Trimming took off 4 bases at V and 7 bases at J, with 13 bases between the two ends. Germline assignment: CDR1 SGHTA and CDR2 FQGNSA. CDR3: CASSSRQLGGYTF. In nucleotides, the CDR3 is TGTGCCAGCAGCTCCAGACAGCTGGGTGGCTACACCTTC.

This sequence joins TRBV6-2 or TRBV6-3 and TRBJ1-5; 7 nucleotides agree with TRBD1. The germline V gene encodes CDR1 MNHEY and CDR2 SVGEGT. The length of the CDR3 is 19 residues. With 6 bases clipped from V and 1 base from J, the junction kept 18 bases outside the gene matches. The CDR3 loop is CASSLRPRQGLTSNQPQHF. For the CDR3, the DNA is TGTGCCAGCAGCCTAAGACCTCGACAGGGTTTGACGAGCAATCAGCCCCAGCATTTT.

The V and J genes are TRBV29-1 and TRBJ1-1; TRBD1 is a possible D gene (5 bases). V lost 6 bases and J lost 2, with 13 bases in between. This CDR3 spans 13 amino acids. Looked up from germline, CDR1 is SQVTM and CDR2 is ANQGSEA. The chain's CDR3 is CSVTGLYNTEAFF. In DNA, the CDR3 is TGCAGCGTCACGGGACTCTACAACACTGAAGCTTTCTTT.

The sample holds a few counts of this clonotype. This chain joins TRBV7-2 and TRBJ1-4; the D gene is possibly TRBD1 (6 bases). Germline assignment: CDR1 SGHTA and CDR2 FQGNSA. There are 15 residues in the CDR3. V was cut by 5 bases and J by 3 bases, with 13 bases left in between. As DNA, the CDR3 is TGTGCCAGCAGCCTAGAAAGGGGGTCTAATGAAAAACTGTTTTTT. It is translated as CASSLERGSNEKLFF.

The chain recombines TRBV4-1 with TRBJ2-1; no firm D call. V shed 6 bases and J shed 6 bases, with 12 bases lying between them. CDR1 MGHRA and CDR2 YSYEKL come from the germline V gene. This CDR3 comprises 13 residues. For the CDR3, the DNA is TGCGCCAGCAGACGGACCTCCGTCAATGAGCAGTTCTTC. Protein sequence: CASRRTSVNEQFF.

This clonotype was observed a handful of times. The rearrangement uses TRBV7-2 and TRBJ2-7, with 7 nucleotides matching TRBD1. Per the germline V gene, CDR1 is SGHTA and CDR2 is FQGNSA. The ends lost 5 bases at V and 2 bases at J; junction bases unmatched: 6. The CDR3 contains 14 residues. DNA of the CDR3: TGTGCCAGCAGCCACAGGGGTGGGCCCTACGAGCAGTACTTC. Protein: CASSHRGGPYEQYF.